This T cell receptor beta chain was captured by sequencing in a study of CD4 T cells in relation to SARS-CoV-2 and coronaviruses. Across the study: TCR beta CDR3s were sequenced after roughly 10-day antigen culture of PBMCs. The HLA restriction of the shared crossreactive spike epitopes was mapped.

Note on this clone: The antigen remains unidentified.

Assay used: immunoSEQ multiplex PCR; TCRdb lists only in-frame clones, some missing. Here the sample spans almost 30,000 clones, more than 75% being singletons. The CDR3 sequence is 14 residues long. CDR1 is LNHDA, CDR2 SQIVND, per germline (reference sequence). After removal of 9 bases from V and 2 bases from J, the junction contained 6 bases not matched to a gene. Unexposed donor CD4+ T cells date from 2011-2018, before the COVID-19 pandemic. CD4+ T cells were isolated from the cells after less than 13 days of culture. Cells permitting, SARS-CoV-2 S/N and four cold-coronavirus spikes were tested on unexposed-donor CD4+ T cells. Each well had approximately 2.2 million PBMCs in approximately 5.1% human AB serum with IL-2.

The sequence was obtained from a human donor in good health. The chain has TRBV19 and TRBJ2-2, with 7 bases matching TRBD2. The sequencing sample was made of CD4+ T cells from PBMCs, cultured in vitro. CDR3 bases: TGTGCCAGCCCCCGGGGGGAAAACACCGGGGAGCTGTTTTTT. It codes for CASPRGENTGELFF.